These T cell receptor beta chains were read from a single sample in a study of monozygotic twins with cystic fibrosis. The method was immunoSEQ multiplex PCR; TCRdb's version includes in-frame clones alone and lacks a portion of them. Of about 19,000 clones in the sample, 95% to 97% are singletons; the top ten hold roughly 1.8%. The source material was blood. The receptors were sampled from a woman aged 25 to 39 with cystic fibrosis. Both conserved end residues are part of each CDR3. Each record gives: clone size, J gene, V gene, D gene, CDR3 protein, CDR3 DNA. D genes are given only for firm matches. Where a row states a size, it is once, few, many or the class of an expanded clone; other rows omit it.

NA,TRBJ2-5,TRBV5-1,NA,CASSLQGSQETQYF,TGCGCCAGCAGCTTACAGGGTTCACAAGAGACCCAGTACTTC
NA,TRBJ1-2,TRBV18,TRBD1,CASSPRQGADGYTF,TGTGCCAGCTCACCGCGACAGGGTGCGGACGGCTACACCTTC
NA,TRBJ2-7,TRBV7-9,TRBD1,CASSRPLTGQAPYEQYF,TGTGCCAGCAGCCGGCCACTCACGGGACAGGCTCCCTACGAGCAGTACTTC
NA,TRBJ1-2,TRBV7-2,TRBD1,CASSLAGGGGYTF,TGTGCCAGCAGCTTGGCAGGGGGAGGTGGCTACACCTTC
NA,TRBJ2-1,TRBV5-5,NA,CASTSLAGTSYNEQFF,TGTGCCAGCACCTCCCTAGCCGGGACTTCCTACAATGAGCAGTTCTTC
NA,TRBJ2-3,TRBV7-9,TRBD2,CASSLTSGGVGDTQYF,TGTGCCAGCAGCTTAACTAGCGGGGGGGTCGGAGATACGCAGTATTTT
NA,TRBJ2-1,TRBV6-6,NA,CASSWGDNEQFF,TGTGCCAGCAGTTGGGGGGACAATGAGCAGTTCTTC
NA,TRBJ2-7,TRBV9,NA,CASSEIPDNSYEQYF,TGTGCCAGCAGCGAAATTCCGGACAACTCCTACGAGCAGTACTTC
NA,TRBJ2-5,TRBV28,NA,CASSSGGGLLETQYF,TGTGCCAGCAGTTCAGGAGGGGGGCTTCTGGAGACCCAGTACTTC
NA,TRBJ2-5,TRBV2,TRBD1,CASSARSRGRFQETQYF,TGTGCCAGCAGTGCCCGGAGTAGGGGGCGATTCCAAGAGACCCAGTACTTC
NA,TRBJ2-7,TRBV10-2,NA,CASSDEGGYEQYF,TGCGCCAGCAGTGATGAAGGGGGCTACGAGCAGTACTTC
NA,TRBJ1-1,TRBV6-7,NA,CASSYYGRGYTEAFF,TGTGCCAGCAGTTACTATGGCAGGGGTTATACTGAAGCTTTCTTT
NA,TRBJ1-2,TRBV6-1,NA,CASSVDGHYGYTF,TGTGCCAGCAGTGTCGACGGCCATTATGGCTACACCTTC
NA,TRBJ2-1,TRBV4-3,TRBD2,CASSQGFRGSHNEQFF,TGCGCCAGCAGCCAAGGGTTCCGCGGGAGTCACAATGAGCAGTTCTTC
NA,TRBJ2-1,TRBV25-1,TRBD1,CASAGTASYNEQFF,TGTGCCAGCGCCGGGACAGCTTCCTACAATGAGCAGTTCTTC
NA,TRBJ1-2,TRBV28,NA,CASRTRRRAYGYTF,TGTGCCAGTCGGACGAGGCGGAGGGCCTATGGCTACACCTTC
NA,TRBJ2-5,TRBV7-9,TRBD1,CASSYGDRVEETQYF,TGTGCCAGCAGCTACGGGGACAGGGTGGAAGAGACCCAGTACTTC
once,TRBJ1-6,TRBV5-1,TRBD1,CASSSGQGHLHF,TGCGCCAGCAGCTCGGGACAGGGCCACCTCCACTTT
NA,TRBJ2-3,TRBV20-1,NA,CSARDFPGQYF,TGCAGTGCTAGAGATTTCCCGGGGCAGTATTTT
NA,TRBJ2-7,TRBV2,TRBD1,CASSRDRVSEQYF,TGTGCCAGCAGTCGGGACAGGGTGTCCGAGCAGTACTTC
NA,TRBJ2-7,TRBV30,NA,CAWSVGTPEQYF,TGTGCCTGGAGTGTGGGTACTCCCGAGCAGTACTTC
NA,TRBJ1-1,TRBV11-2,NA,CASSLDYTEAFF,TGTGCCAGCAGCTTAGACTACACTGAAGCTTTCTTT
NA,TRBJ1-1,TRBV30,NA,CAWGPGAQNTEAFF,TGTGCCTGGGGACCCGGGGCCCAGAACACTGAAGCTTTCTTT
NA,TRBJ1-1,TRBV7-9,NA,CASSLRGVTEAFF,TGTGCCAGCAGCCTCAGGGGAGTCACTGAAGCTTTCTTT
NA,TRBJ1-2,TRBV6-5,NA,CASSYSKGNPGGYTF,TGTGCCAGCAGTTACTCGAAAGGGAATCCGGGCGGCTACACCTTC
once,TRBJ1-1,TRBV5-4,NA,CASSLVGSNTEAFF,TGTGCCAGCAGCTTGGTAGGTTCCAACACTGAAGCTTTCTTT
NA,TRBJ2-1,TRBV5-6,NA,CASSSGSYNEQFF,TGTGCCAGCAGCTCGGGAAGTTACAATGAGCAGTTCTTC
NA,TRBJ1-4,TRBV27,TRBD1,CASSPTGGHEKLFF,TGTGCCAGCAGTCCGACAGGGGGGCATGAAAAACTGTTTTTT
NA,TRBJ2-1,TRBV7-2,TRBD2,CASSFSSGMNNEQFF,TGTGCCAGCAGCTTCAGCAGCGGGATGAACAATGAGCAGTTCTTC
NA,TRBJ2-5,TRBV27,TRBD2,CASRSGAQETQYF,TGTGCCAGCCGTAGCGGGGCACAAGAGACCCAGTACTTC
once,TRBJ1-6,TRBV6-1,NA,CASRSRGSNSPLHF,TGTGCCAGCAGAAGCAGGGGCTCTAATTCACCCCTCCACTTT
NA,TRBJ2-2,TRBV7-2,TRBD1,CASRHRDRVYTGELFF,TGTGCCAGCAGGCACCGGGACAGGGTTTACACCGGGGAGCTGTTTTTT
NA,TRBJ2-2,TRBV7-2,NA,CASRGGRHTGELFF,TGTGCCAGCAGAGGGGGGAGGCACACCGGGGAGCTGTTTTTT
NA,TRBJ2-7,TRBV11-1,TRBD1,CASSRGGEADYEQYF,TGTGCCAGCAGCAGAGGGGGCGAGGCGGACTACGAGCAGTACTTC
once,TRBJ2-5,TRBV5-1,TRBD1,CASSLGVSGTGITETQYF,TGCGCCAGCAGCTTGGGGGTTTCCGGGACAGGGATTACAGAGACCCAGTACTTC
NA,TRBJ1-6,TRBV7-2,NA,CASSPDGAGNSPLHF,TGTGCCAGCAGCCCGGACGGGGCTGGCAATTCACCCCTCCACTTT
NA,TRBJ1-6,TRBV25-1,NA,CASTGGNSPLHF,TGTGCCAGCACTGGGGGTAATTCACCCCTCCACTTT